These 20 T cell receptor beta chains were all obtained from the same sample, sequenced in a study of cytomegalovirus exposure and HLA in healthy donors (dated by TCRdb to 2016 to 2017). Preparation of the library involved the immunoSEQ multiplex PCR assay. For the multiplex PCR, a mixture combining 60 forward primers for TCR Vbeta segments and 13 reverse primers for TCR Jbeta segments was used. TCRdb holds this immuneACCESS table with in-frame rearrangements only. Some clones are missing; in checked studies, unresolved V genes explain under half, and the rest has no known cause. The sample contains about 230,000 clones, approximately 84% of them found a single time. The ten largest clones take up over 0.5% of the sample. Sequenced: PBMCs. These receptors originate from a woman between 35 and 50 years old in good health and CMV-seronegative.

V and J are TRBV28 and TRBJ2-7, with a weak D call TRBD1 (6 bases). CDR3 length equals 14 residues. Germline lookup yields CDR1 MDHEN and CDR2 SYDVKM. V gave up 2 bases and J gave up 2 bases, with 10 bases separating them. CDR3 DNA sequence: TGTGCCAGCAGTTTAGTAGGGACACCCTACGAGCAGTACTTC. Its translation: CASSLVGTPYEQYF.

A single count supports this clone. The chain recombines TRBV4-3 with TRBJ2-2; no definite D call. Trimming took off 0 bases at V and 1 base at J, with 9 bases between the two ends. The CDR3 runs to 16 residues. Germline values: CDR1 LGHNA, CDR2 YSLEER. This CDR3 is CASSQDLQENTGELFF. The CDR3 region has the DNA TGCGCCAGCAGCCAAGACCTCCAGGAGAACACCGGGGAGCTGTTTTTT.

This clone was recorded a few times. Other DNA variants within this sample encode the same CDR3. DNA of the CDR3: TGTGCCAGCCGCGACAGTTATAGCAATCAGCCCCAGCATTTT. As protein: CASRDSYSNQPQHF. The rearrangement joins TRBV6-6 to TRBJ1-5; D might be TRBD1 (5 bases). Trimming took 8 bases from V and 0 from J, leaving 11 bases between them. Germline V gene sequence: CDR1 MNHNY, CDR2 SVGAGI (reference sequence). The CDR3 totals 14 residues.

The table lists this clone with a few counts. The chain has TRBV27 and TRBJ2-1; 7 bases are shared with TRBD2. The CDR3 has 14 residues. V trimming: 8 bases; J trimming: 1 base; junction bases outside the gene matches: 5. Germline V lookup: CDR1 MNHEY, CDR2 SMNVEV (reference sequence). The CDR3 sequence is CASYPSGSYNEQFF. CDR3 DNA sequence: TGTGCCAGCTACCCTAGCGGATCCTACAATGAGCAGTTCTTC.

The chain links TRBV7-3 to TRBJ2-3; 9 bases are a match to TRBD2. Germline V gives CDR1 SGHTA, CDR2 FQGTGA. Losses at the gene ends were 2 bases for V and 7 bases for J; bases not matched to a gene: 7. CDR3 length: 15 residues. The CDR3 nucleotides are TGTGCCAGCAGCTTACTGGCGGGGGGGCCAAATACGCAGTATTTT. Its translation: CASSLLAGGPNTQYF.

The chain carries TRBV28 and TRBJ1-5; 8 bases match TRBD1. The V gene end was trimmed by 7 bases and the J gene end by 1 base; junction bases not matched to a gene: 9. The CDR3 runs 16 residues. Germline CDR1 and CDR2: MDHEN and SYDVKM. CDR3 nucleotides: TGTGCCAGCACCCGAAGGACAGGGAGAAGCAATCAGCCCCAGCATTTT. This sequence encodes CASTRRTGRSNQPQHF.

This clone was picked up a small number of times. V gene TRBV5-4 combines with J gene TRBJ2-7; 12 bases map to TRBD2. V was clipped by 0 bases and J by 11 bases; unmatched bases: 9. CDR1 and CDR2 from the germline V gene are SGHNT and YYREEE (reference sequence). The CDR3 sequence is 15 residues long. Here the CDR3 DNA reads TGTGCCAGCAGCTTGGCCGGGACTAGCGGGTGGCCTGAGTACTTC. Translation: CASSLAGTSGWPEYF.

The V and J genes are TRBV19 and TRBJ1-2; TRBD1 is a possible D gene (5 bases). The CDR3 is 13 amino acids. The germline gives CDR1 LNHDA, CDR2 SQIVND (reference sequence). The V end was cut by 10 bases, the J end by 4 bases, with 16 bases between. Written as DNA, the CDR3 is TGTGCCACCCAGGGAGGTCTGGCCTATGGCTACACCTTC. It encodes CATQGGLAYGYTF.

This clone was detected a few times. The V gene is TRBV4-2, the J gene TRBJ1-6; D unclear. Germline V gene lookup returns CDR1 LGHNA and CDR2 YNFKEQ. The CDR3 loop spans 14 amino acids. V was shortened by 3 bases and J by 8 bases, with 11 bases between the two germline ends. CDR3 nucleotides: TGTGCCAGCAGCCACGAGGGAGATGATTCACCCCTCCACTTT. This sequence encodes CASSHEGDDSPLHF.

This clone was found a few times. V and J are TRBV7-2 and TRBJ1-2; maybe TRBD1 (5 bases). The V end was cut by 5 bases, the J end by 3 bases, with 10 bases between. CDR3 size: 13 residues. Germline V gives CDR1 SGHTA, CDR2 FQGNSA. The chain's CDR3 is CASSPTADYGYTF. DNA of the CDR3: TGTGCCAGCAGCCCGACAGCCGACTATGGCTACACCTTC.

This chain joins TRBV7-9 and TRBJ2-4; D is possibly TRBD2 (5 bases). This CDR3 region has 17 residues. V shed 5 bases and J shed 0 bases, with 17 bases lying between them. The germline V gene has CDR1 SEHNR and CDR2 FQNEAQ (reference sequence). The CDR3 region is CASSPFLTGLAKNIQYF. The CDR3 nucleotides are TGTGCCAGCAGCCCCTTTCTGACTGGACTAGCCAAAAACATTCAGTACTTC.

The genes are TRBV5-1 and TRBJ1-1; D is possibly TRBD1 (5 bases). Trimming took 1 base from V and 5 from J, leaving 18 bases between them. CDR1 is SGHRS and CDR2 is YFSETQ in the germline V gene. This CDR3 is built from 16 residues. The CDR3 nucleotides are TGCGCCAGCAGCTTGAGAAGGCAGGGAAGGGATACTGAAGCTTTCTTT. Protein sequence: CASSLRRQGRDTEAFF.

This sequence joins TRBV9 and TRBJ1-2; D is perhaps TRBD1 (5 bases). CDR1 SGDLS and CDR2 YYNGEE come from the germline V gene. V dropped 2 bases and J dropped 2 bases, with 13 bases sitting between them. The CDR3 runs 15 residues. CDR3 in DNA: TGTGCCAGCAGCGTGGAGGGACGGCCCAACTATGGCTACACCTTC. This gives the protein CASSVEGRPNYGYTF.

This chain links TRBV2 with TRBJ2-2; D possibly corresponds to TRBD2 (7 bases). Trimming took off 6 bases at V and 6 bases at J, with 23 bases between the two ends. The germline V gene encodes CDR1 SNHLY and CDR2 FYNNEI. The CDR3 sequence is 17 residues long. CDR3 amino acids: CASRGRGHGNWAGELFF. In DNA form, the CDR3 reads TGTGCCAGCAGAGGGCGGGGGCATGGTAACTGGGCCGGGGAGCTGTTTTTT.

The gene calls are TRBV2 and TRBJ1-4, with D possibly TRBD1 on 6 matching bases. CDR1 is SNHLY, CDR2 FYNNEI, per germline. CDR3 length equals 14 residues. V was cut by 4 bases and J by 3 bases, with 9 bases left in between. This CDR3 reads CASSVGGANEKLFF. The DNA of the CDR3 is TGTGCCAGCAGTGTAGGGGGGGCTAATGAAAAACTGTTTTTT.

This clone was observed a handful of times. One end of the junction fails to match germline, which may point to a read error. V usage is TRBV10-2 and J usage is TRBJ2-7, with 10 bases aligning to TRBD2. This CDR3 is 16 amino acids long. Germline V CDR1 and CDR2: WSHSY, SAAADI. CDR3: CASSELGLAGAGEQYF. DNA for the CDR3: TGCGCCAGCAGCGAGTTAGGGCTAGCGGGGGCGGGAGAGCAGTACTTC.

This clone came up a few times. The V call is TRBV5-4, the J call TRBJ2-3, with a possible D match to TRBD1 (6 bases). Trimming took 2 bases from V and 3 from J, leaving 7 bases between them. The CDR3 runs to 13 residues. Looked up from germline, CDR1 is SGHNT and CDR2 is YYREEE (reference sequence). In nucleotides, the CDR3 is TGTGCCAGCAGCTTCACAGGGACAGATACGCAGTATTTT. Translated, it gives CASSFTGTDTQYF.

This rearrangement joins TRBV4-1 to TRBJ1-4; TRBD1 is a possible D gene (5 bases). There are 19 residues in the CDR3. Germline assignment: CDR1 MGHRA and CDR2 YSYEKL. With 1 base removed from V and 6 bases from J, the gap between germline ends came to 24 bases. The CDR3 loop is CASSQVATGRLTKDEKLFF. CDR3 nucleotides: TGCGCCAGCAGCCAAGTGGCAACAGGCCGGTTGACAAAGGATGAAAAACTGTTTTTT.

The chain has TRBV2 and TRBJ1-5, with a possible D match to TRBD1 (6 bases). The CDR3 totals 12 residues. The germline V and J ends were trimmed by 4 bases and 5 bases, with 6 bases remaining between them. CDR1 is SNHLY, CDR2 FYNNEI, per germline. This chain's CDR3 is CASSGTDQPQHF. CDR3 bases: TGTGCCAGCAGTGGGACAGATCAGCCCCAGCATTTT.

The chain carries TRBV29-1 and TRBJ1-2, with D tentatively TRBD1 (6 bases). This CDR3 spans 15 amino acids. Trimming shortened V by 2 bases and J by 6 bases, and 19 bases separated the two germline ends. Germline CDR1 is SQVTM and CDR2 is ANQGSEA. The CDR3 sequence is CSVEYVNRALDGYTF. CDR3 DNA sequence: TGCAGCGTTGAATATGTGAACAGGGCACTAGATGGCTACACCTTC. Drawing the rest from reference TRBV29-1 and TRBJ1-2, the complete variable domain is SAVISQKPSRDICQRGTSLTIQCQVDSQVTMMFWYRQQPGQSLTLIATANQGSEATYESGFVIDKFPISRPNLTFSTLTVSNMSPEDSSIYLCSVEYVNRALDGYTFGSGTRLTVV.